Following are 18 T cell receptor beta chains from one sample sequenced in a study of beta chain features in type 1 diabetes. Reverse transcription of all isolated RNA meant that expressed TCRB transcripts were sequenced. Data came from immunoSEQ multiplex PCR; TCRdb stores just in-frame clones and leaves some out. Here the sample spans approximately 140,000 clones, approximately 10% being singletons. Sequenced sample: central memory CD4+ T cells from blood. The receptors stem from a woman aged 40 to 50 in good health.

The sample holds many counts of this clone. This rearrangement joins TRBV2 to TRBJ1-6; unclear D gene. V shed 7 bases and J shed 8 bases, with 9 bases lying between them. This CDR3 has 12 residues. Germline V lookup: CDR1 SNHLY, CDR2 FYNNEI. DNA of the CDR3: TGTGCCAGCAAAACCCTATATTCACCCCTCCACTTT. It yields the protein CASKTLYSPLHF.

This clone was detected only a few times. The gene calls are TRBV2 and TRBJ1-2; TRBD1 matches at 7 bases. This CDR3 has 12 residues. The germline V gene encodes CDR1 SNHLY and CDR2 FYNNEI. Trimming cost V 5 bases and J 8 bases; bases outside gene matches: 5. The CDR3 region is CASSPTGWGYTF. CDR3 coding DNA: TGTGCCAGCAGTCCGACAGGGTGGGGCTACACCTTC.

A few counts support this clone. The rearrangement uses TRBV4-2 and TRBJ2-4; the match to TRBD2 covers 7 bases. Germline values: CDR1 LGHNA, CDR2 YNFKEQ. The ends lost 6 bases at V and 9 bases at J; junction bases unmatched: 8. The CDR3 runs to 13 residues. The CDR3: CASRHPGGGIQYF. The DNA for the CDR3 is TGTGCCAGCAGACATCCTGGGGGGGGCATTCAGTACTTC.

This clone was seen ten or more times. The V and J genes are TRBV7-9 and TRBJ2-3; D is ambiguous. This CDR3 region has 14 residues. Germline V CDR1 and CDR2: SEHNR, FQNEAQ (reference sequence). Trimming shortened V by 0 bases and J by 1 base, and 5 bases separated the two germline ends. The CDR3 sequence: CASSLARGTDTQYF. DNA of the CDR3: TGTGCCAGCAGCTTAGCACGGGGCACAGATACGCAGTATTTT.

This clone was counted between two and nine times. The gene calls are TRBV6-1 and TRBJ2-7; 10 bases align to TRBD2. Germline CDR1 is MNHNS and CDR2 is SASEGT. Germline trimming cut 4 bases from V and 9 bases from J; bases unmatched to any gene: 12. The CDR3 sequence is 15 residues long. This CDR3 is CASSGSGLAPSGQYF. As DNA, the CDR3 is TGTGCCAGCAGTGGGTCGGGACTAGCGCCTTCGGGGCAGTACTTC.

Many counts were recorded for this clone. This chain links TRBV19 with TRBJ2-3, with 12 bases matching TRBD2. Trimming at V came to 5 bases and at J to 9 bases, leaving 9 bases not matched to a gene. The CDR3 totals 15 residues. The V gene's germline CDR1 is LNHDA and CDR2 SQIVND (reference sequence). The CDR3 reads CASSPRTSGDMTQYF. The DNA for the CDR3 is TGTGCCAGTAGTCCGAGGACTAGCGGGGATATGACGCAGTATTTT.

This clone appeared a few times. The genes are TRBV7-9 and TRBJ2-1; TRBD2 aligns across 7 bases. The ends lost 7 bases at V and 5 bases at J; junction bases unmatched: 8. Germline V lookup: CDR1 SEHNR, CDR2 FQNEAQ (reference sequence). The CDR3 covers 14 residues. The CDR3 sequence: CASKRSLADNEQFF. Written as DNA, the CDR3 is TGTGCCAGCAAGCGGTCGCTAGCGGACAATGAGCAGTTCTTC. The full variable domain, its missing parts supplied by reference TRBV7-9 and TRBJ2-1, is DTGVSQNPRHKITKRGQNVTFRCDPISEHNRLYWYRQTLGQGPEFLTYFQNEAQLEKSRLLSDRFSAERPKGSFSTLEIQRTEQGDSAMYLCASKRSLADNEQFFGPGTRLTVL.

This clone came up a few times. The genes are TRBV19 and TRBJ1-6; unclear D gene. This CDR3 is 14 amino acids long. CDR1 LNHDA and CDR2 SQIVND come from the germline V gene (reference sequence). V lost 0 bases and J 7 bases, leaving 7 bases between the germline ends. The CDR3 protein is CASSIEQMNSPLHF. The CDR3 nucleotides are TGTGCCAGTAGTATAGAACAGATGAATTCACCCCTCCACTTT.

This clone was picked up a small number of times. The genes are TRBV5-1 and TRBJ2-6, with a tentative D call TRBD1 (6 bases). The germline V and J ends were trimmed by 2 bases and 3 bases, with 12 bases remaining between them. The CDR3 has 16 residues. Germline CDR1 reads SGHRS; CDR2 reads YFSETQ. Written as DNA, the CDR3 is TGCGCCAGCAGCTTTGGTCAGGGGAGTGGGGCCAACGTCCTGACTTTC. It is translated as CASSFGQGSGANVLTF.

This clone has only a few counts. The gene calls are TRBV5-1 and TRBJ1-2, with TRBD1 identical over 7 bases. Germline lookup yields CDR1 SGHRS and CDR2 YFSETQ. This CDR3 has 14 residues. Trimming cost V 0 bases and J 5 bases; bases outside gene matches: 4. CDR3 in amino acids: CASSLAPGQYGYTF. DNA for the CDR3: TGCGCCAGCAGCTTGGCCCCGGGACAGTATGGCTACACCTTC.

This clone has a handful of counts. V is TRBV7-9 and J is TRBJ2-3; 14 nucleotides line up with TRBD2. CDR1 SEHNR and CDR2 FQNEAQ come from the germline V gene (reference sequence). J was trimmed by 4 bases and V by 5 bases; bases with no gene match: 5. This CDR3 contains 16 residues. The CDR3 DNA is TGTGCCAGCAGCCGGACTAGCGGGGGGTCCGCAGATACGCAGTATTTT. As protein: CASSRTSGGSADTQYF. Variable domain in full (rest from reference TRBV7-9 and TRBJ2-3): DTGVSQNPRHKITKRGQNVTFRCDPISEHNRLYWYRQTLGQGPEFLTYFQNEAQLEKSRLLSDRFSAERPKGSFSTLEIQRTEQGDSAMYLCASSRTSGGSADTQYFGPGTRLTVL.

The table lists this clone with a few counts. J is TRBJ1-2 and V is TRBV5-4; 12 nucleotides align to TRBD1. V trimming: 4 bases; J trimming: 8 bases; junction bases outside the gene matches: 6. The CDR3 covers 14 residues. The V gene's germline CDR1 is SGHNT and CDR2 YYREEE (reference sequence). The CDR3 DNA reads as TGTGCCAGCAGCCGGGAGGGACAGGGGGCGGGCTACACCTTC. The encoded protein is CASSREGQGAGYTF.

This clone was picked up a small number of times. J is TRBJ1-1 and V is TRBV6-1; tentatively, D is TRBD1 (6 bases). Trimming removed 6 bases at V and 4 bases at J, with 15 bases between. This CDR3 has 14 residues. Germline V gene data show CDR1 as MNHNS and CDR2 as SASEGT. The CDR3 loop is CASSEGVRVTEAFF. CDR3 DNA: TGTGCCAGCAGCGAGGGGGTGCGAGTCACTGAAGCTTTCTTT.

The chain has TRBV6-6 and TRBJ2-3, with D perhaps matching TRBD1 (6 bases). This CDR3 has 14 residues. V lost 6 bases and J lost 1, with 11 bases in between. The germline V gene has CDR1 MNHNY and CDR2 SVGAGI (reference sequence). The CDR3 loop is CASSRPGGTDTQYF. The CDR3, as DNA: TGTGCCAGCAGCCGACCAGGGGGCACAGATACGCAGTATTTT.

The chain has TRBV7-9 and TRBJ1-1; D is undetermined. Germline assignment: CDR1 SEHNR and CDR2 FQNEAQ (reference sequence). With 7 bases removed from V and 3 bases from J, the gap between germline ends came to 6 bases. There are 11 residues in the CDR3. CDR3 sequence: CASNTYTEAFF. CDR3 nucleotide sequence: TGTGCCAGCAACACGTACACTGAAGCTTTCTTT.

This clone was seen a few times. The chain joins TRBV7-9 to TRBJ2-2; D possibly corresponds to TRBD1 (6 bases). Germline lookup yields CDR1 SEHNR and CDR2 FQNEAQ (reference sequence). V was cut by 1 base and J by 4 bases, with 10 bases left in between. This CDR3 spans 15 amino acids. The DNA of the CDR3 is TGTGCCAGCAGCTTAGTCCAGGGGACCACCGGGGAGCTGTTTTTT. Amino acids: CASSLVQGTTGELFF.

This clone showed up just a few times. The chain uses TRBV10-3 and TRBJ2-7; D perhaps matches TRBD2 (7 bases). The CDR3 consists of 12 residues. Trimming shortened V by 7 bases and J by 4 bases, and 11 bases separated the two germline ends. Germline V CDR1 and CDR2: ENHRY, SYGVKD. The CDR3 region has the DNA TGTGCCATCAAAGGGGGGGGTTACGAGCAGTACTTC. Its translation: CAIKGGGYEQYF.

This clone was found a few times. The rearrangement joins TRBV6-5 to TRBJ1-6; 9 bases fit TRBD1. The germline gives CDR1 MNHEY, CDR2 SVGAGI. Trimming cost V 3 bases and J 9 bases; bases outside gene matches: 6. CDR3 length equals 15 residues. Here the CDR3 reads CASSYGTGSTSPLHF. CDR3 DNA: TGTGCCAGCAGTTATGGGACAGGGAGTACTTCACCCCTCCACTTT.